This T cell receptor beta chain emerged from a study of shared clonotypes between healthy human individuals (dated by TCRdb to the early 2020s). Concerning the study at large: The cohort comprised a couple of women and three men aged 18 to 49 years. To estimate repertoire size and how much clonotype sharing occurs between individuals, the study deeply sequenced the blood TCR repertoires of about 5 healthy adults. For each donor, CD4 naive and CD4 memory were each given three plates, CD8 naive was given two plates, and CD8 memory was given one plate. To increase sequencing depth and limit assay-specific biases, TCR repertoire library preparation and sequencing were carried out by different laboratories using diverse techniques. Leukapheresis yielded between about 0.94 and 8.9 billion PBMCs per donor. General study outcomes and caveats: Naive subsets generally had larger estimated clonotype richness than memory subsets. About 5% of naive CD4, 3.5% of naive CD8, about 2.1% of memory CD4, and less than 0.45% of memory CD8 clonotypes were shared across a few donors. Based on pairwise subsampling, the degree of clonotype sharing among donors was expected to be affected by sequencing depth. Only blood was sampled, and tissue TCR repertoires likely differ from those in blood. Higher generation probabilities were observed for clonotypes shared by all four sorted-subset donors than for non-shared clonotypes. Even with the large sequencing depth, rarefaction of the sorted-subset datasets indicated that sequencing was incomplete. Because the study included only a small number of donors, the genetic and exposure-history diversity represented was limited.

The donors were healthy, HIV-negative adults with no recently reported acute infections or vaccinations. Every donor was a Caucasian adult living in Nashville, Tennessee, USA. CD4+ T cells were enriched by magnetic negative selection, after which naive cells were positively selected on CD45RA and the negative fraction was taken as the memory subset. After blood collection by leukapheresis, PBMCs were isolated using Ficoll-Histopaque density gradient centrifugation and then cryopreserved in the vapor phase of liquid nitrogen. Analytical flow cytometry was used to check the purity and quantity of every magnetically sorted T cell population. From each sorted fraction, genomic DNA was isolated and quantified by UV absorbance on a Nanodrop 2000c. Using the deep immunoSEQ assay, multiplex PCR amplified TCR CDR3 regions from genomic DNA. Extracted genomic DNA from each cell subset was spread evenly across all wells of several immunoSEQ 96-well plates, with each plate serving as a replicate. For sorted subsets, approximately 200 ng of genomic DNA, equivalent to about 30,000 T cell genomes, went into each replicate PCR. The purified libraries were quantified using a Qubit 3.0 fluorometer, sized with a Bioanalyzer 2100, and then quantified again using the KAPA Library Quantification kit. Every immunoSEQ 96-well plate was sequenced on a dedicated single-read 150-cycle Illumina NextSeq 550 flow cell. From the authors' description of their analysis: Because the immunoSEQ output held only junctional sequences and lacked quality scores, the filtering could not match the filtering applied to full-length reads. To assign V/J genes and CDR3, sequences were annotated against IMGT germline references using PyIR, a Python wrapper for IgBLAST v1.9. Any read was removed if the V/J assignment was weak (E-value above 1e-6), the CDR3 was missing, or the read contained stop codons, out-of-frame junctions, or ambiguous translated residues. V3J clonotypes were defined as sequences sharing the same inferred V gene, J gene, and CDR3 amino acid sequence. Percentage overlap between repertoires was calculated by dividing the number of shared unique clonotypes by the size of the smaller repertoire. RTK rarefaction, the Chao1 estimator, and Recon v2.1 estimates of unobserved clonotypes were used to assess repertoire richness. For all TCRbeta clonotypes obtained by the gDNA method from a few donors, generation probabilities were computed with OLGA. The clones in this table, taken by TCRdb from immuneACCESS, are in-frame only. Not every clone is retained; where verified, under half of the shortfall comes from an unresolved V gene, and the cause of the rest is unknown. V and J calls and clone size are copied from that table; D and trimming were computed from the DNA. The table for this sample lists some 2.1 million clones; roughly 94% of them were counted only once. The ten most abundant clones make up 0.1% to 0.15% of the sample.

On this clone: The antigen it recognizes is unknown. Base qualities are not provided; no much larger clone lies one nucleotide away.

Including cysteine and phenylalanine, the CDR3 has 13 amino acids. Only CDR3 DNA is held: 39 bases, read in frame from base 1. The germline V gene specifies MNHEY as CDR1 and SVGAGI as CDR2. Trimming at the junction amounts to 4 bases on V and 1 base on J, and the germline ends lie 6 bases apart. Recombination connected TRBV6-5 to TRBJ2-3; TRBD1 might be the D gene, on 6 matching bases. The sample taken for sequencing was naive CD4+ T cells sorted from blood. Read against the paper, the sample's cell subset or site label means: CD45RA+ positively selected. The clonotype was recovered from a man aged 18 to 29 in good health. The CDR3 protein is CASSWTGTDTQYF. The sequenced DNA is TGTGCCAGCAGTTGGACAGGCACAGATACGCAGTATTTT.